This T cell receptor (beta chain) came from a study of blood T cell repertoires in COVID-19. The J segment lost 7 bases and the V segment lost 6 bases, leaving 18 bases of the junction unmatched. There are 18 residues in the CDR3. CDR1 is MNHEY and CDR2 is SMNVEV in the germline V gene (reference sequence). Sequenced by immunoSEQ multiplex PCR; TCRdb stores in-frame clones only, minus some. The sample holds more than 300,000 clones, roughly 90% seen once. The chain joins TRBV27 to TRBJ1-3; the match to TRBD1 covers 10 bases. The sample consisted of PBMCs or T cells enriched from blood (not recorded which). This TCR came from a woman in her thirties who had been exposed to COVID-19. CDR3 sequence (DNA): TGTGCCAGCAGCCAAAGCGCCGGGACAGGGGAGGTAAAGAACACCATATATTTT. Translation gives CASSQSAGTGEVKNTIYF.